The T cell receptor beta chain described here comes from a study of shared clonotypes between healthy human individuals. About the research overall: The plates for each donor numbered three CD4 naive, three CD4 memory, two CD8 naive and one CD8 memory.

From germline, CDR1 is SGHRS and CDR2 YFSETQ. The CDR3 loop spans 16 amino acids. V lost 0 bases and J lost 2, with 11 bases in between. The data were produced by immunoSEQ multiplex PCR, yet TCRdb's version contains in-frame clones alone and is incomplete. The table shows 2 million to 2.5 million clones, with about 92% occurring only once. The material sequenced was naive CD4+ T cells from PBMCs. Subset noted: CD45RA+ positively selected. The receptor comes from a man younger than 35 in good health. Some clones in this sample may be carry-over from other donors' samples. The rearrangement uses TRBV5-1 and TRBJ2-2, with D perhaps matching TRBD2 (5 bases). Here the CDR3 DNA reads TGCGCCAGCAGCTTGGCCGAGACTACCAACACCGGGGAGCTGTTTTTT. Protein product: CASSLAETTNTGELFF.